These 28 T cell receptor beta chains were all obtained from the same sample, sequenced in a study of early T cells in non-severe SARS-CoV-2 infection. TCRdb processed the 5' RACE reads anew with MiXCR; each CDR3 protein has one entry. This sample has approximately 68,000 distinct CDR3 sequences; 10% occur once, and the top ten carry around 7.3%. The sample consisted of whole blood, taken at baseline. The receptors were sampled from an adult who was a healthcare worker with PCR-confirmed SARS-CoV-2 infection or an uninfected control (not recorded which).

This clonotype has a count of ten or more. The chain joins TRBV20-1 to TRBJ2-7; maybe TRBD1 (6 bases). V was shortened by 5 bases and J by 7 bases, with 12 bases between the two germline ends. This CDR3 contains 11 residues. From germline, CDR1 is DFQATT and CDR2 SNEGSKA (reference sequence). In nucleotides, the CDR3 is TGCAGTGCTGGGGGCCTTTTGGAGCAGTACTTC. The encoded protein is CSAGGLLEQYF.

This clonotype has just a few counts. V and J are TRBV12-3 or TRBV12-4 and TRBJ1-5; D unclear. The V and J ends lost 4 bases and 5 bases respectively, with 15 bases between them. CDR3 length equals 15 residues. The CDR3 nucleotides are TGTGCCAGCAGTTCCTCCGGTCGCGGGGATCAGCCCCAGCATTTT. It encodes CASSSSGRGDQPQHF.

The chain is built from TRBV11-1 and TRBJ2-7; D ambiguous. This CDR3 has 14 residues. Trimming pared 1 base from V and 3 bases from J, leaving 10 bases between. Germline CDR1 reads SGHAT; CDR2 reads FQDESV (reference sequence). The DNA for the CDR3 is TGTGCCAGCAGCTTAGAAGAGTTCAGCTACGAGCAGTACTTC. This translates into CASSLEEFSYEQYF.

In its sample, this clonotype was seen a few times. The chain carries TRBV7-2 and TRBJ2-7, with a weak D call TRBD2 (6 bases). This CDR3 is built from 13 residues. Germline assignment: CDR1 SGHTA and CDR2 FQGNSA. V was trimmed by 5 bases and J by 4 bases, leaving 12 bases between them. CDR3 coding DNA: TGTGCCAGCAGCCAAAAAGGAGGGTACGAGCAGTACTTC. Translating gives CASSQKGGYEQYF.

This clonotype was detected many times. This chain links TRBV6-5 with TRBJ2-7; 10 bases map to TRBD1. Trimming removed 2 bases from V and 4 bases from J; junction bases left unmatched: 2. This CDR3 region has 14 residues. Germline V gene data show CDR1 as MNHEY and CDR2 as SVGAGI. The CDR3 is CASSYGDRGYEQYF. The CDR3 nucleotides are TGTGCCAGCAGTTACGGGGACAGGGGTTACGAGCAGTACTTC.

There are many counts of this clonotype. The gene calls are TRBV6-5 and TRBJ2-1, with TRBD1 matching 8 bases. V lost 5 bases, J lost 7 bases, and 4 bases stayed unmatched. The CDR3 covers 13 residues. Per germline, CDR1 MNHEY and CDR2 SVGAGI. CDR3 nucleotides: TGTGCCAGCAGTCAGGGGGCGATGAATGAGCAGTTCTTC. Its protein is CASSQGAMNEQFF.

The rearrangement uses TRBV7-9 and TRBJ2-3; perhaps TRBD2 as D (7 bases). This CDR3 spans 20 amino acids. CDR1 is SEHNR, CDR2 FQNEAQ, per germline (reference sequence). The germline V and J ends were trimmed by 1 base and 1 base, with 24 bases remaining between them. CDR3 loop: CASSLEGLGGRPFGTDTQYF. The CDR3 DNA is TGTGCCAGCAGCTTAGAGGGACTCGGGGGGCGGCCCTTCGGCACAGATACGCAGTATTTT.

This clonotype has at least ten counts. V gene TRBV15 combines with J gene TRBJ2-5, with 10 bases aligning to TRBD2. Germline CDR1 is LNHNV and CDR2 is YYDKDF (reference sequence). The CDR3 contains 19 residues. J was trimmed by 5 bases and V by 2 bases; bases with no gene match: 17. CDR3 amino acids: CATSRRGASGGATTETQYF. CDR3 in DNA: TGTGCCACCAGCAGAAGGGGTGCTAGCGGGGGTGCAACTACGGAGACCCAGTACTTC.

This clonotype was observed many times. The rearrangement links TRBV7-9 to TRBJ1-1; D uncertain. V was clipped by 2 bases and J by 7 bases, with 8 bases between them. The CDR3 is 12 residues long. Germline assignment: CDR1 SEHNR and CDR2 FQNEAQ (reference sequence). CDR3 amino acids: CASSLTIGEAFF. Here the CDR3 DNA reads TGTGCCAGCAGCTTAACCATCGGTGAAGCTTTCTTT.

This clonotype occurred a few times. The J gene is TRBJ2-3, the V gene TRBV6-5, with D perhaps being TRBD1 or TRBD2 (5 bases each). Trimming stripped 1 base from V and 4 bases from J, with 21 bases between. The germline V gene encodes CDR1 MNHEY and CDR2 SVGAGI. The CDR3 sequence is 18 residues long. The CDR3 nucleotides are TGTGCCAGCAGTTACTATGGGCCCGGCCAGGGAGCGTCAGATACGCAGTATTTT. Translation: CASSYYGPGQGASDTQYF.

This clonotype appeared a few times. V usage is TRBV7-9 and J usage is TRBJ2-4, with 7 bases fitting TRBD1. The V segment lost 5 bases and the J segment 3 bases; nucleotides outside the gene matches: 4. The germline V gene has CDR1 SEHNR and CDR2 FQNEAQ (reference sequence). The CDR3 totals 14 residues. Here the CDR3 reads CASSPWDSKNIQYF. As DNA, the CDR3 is TGTGCCAGCAGCCCCTGGGACAGCAAAAACATTCAGTACTTC.

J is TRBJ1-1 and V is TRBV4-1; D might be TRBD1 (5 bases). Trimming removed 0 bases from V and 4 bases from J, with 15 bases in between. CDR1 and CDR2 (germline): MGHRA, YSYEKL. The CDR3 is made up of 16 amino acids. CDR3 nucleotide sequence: TGCGCCAGCAGCCAAGAGGCGGGTGGGGGAGGCACTGAAGCTTTCTTT. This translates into CASSQEAGGGGTEAFF.

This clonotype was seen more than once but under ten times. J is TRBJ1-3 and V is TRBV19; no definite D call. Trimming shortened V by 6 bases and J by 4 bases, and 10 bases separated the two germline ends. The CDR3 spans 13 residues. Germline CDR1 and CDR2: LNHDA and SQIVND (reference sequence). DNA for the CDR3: TGTGCCAGTAGCCCACCCTTCGGAAACACCATATATTTT. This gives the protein CASSPPFGNTIYF.

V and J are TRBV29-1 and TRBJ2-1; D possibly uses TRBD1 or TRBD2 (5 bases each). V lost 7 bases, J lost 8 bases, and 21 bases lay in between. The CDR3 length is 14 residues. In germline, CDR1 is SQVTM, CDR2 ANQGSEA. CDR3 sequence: CSAGPGTARDEQFF. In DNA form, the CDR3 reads TGCAGCGCCGGGCCCGGGACGGCGAGGGATGAGCAGTTCTTC.

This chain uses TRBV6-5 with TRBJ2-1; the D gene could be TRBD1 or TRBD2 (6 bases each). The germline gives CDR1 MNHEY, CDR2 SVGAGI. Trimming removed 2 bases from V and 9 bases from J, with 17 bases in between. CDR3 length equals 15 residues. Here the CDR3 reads CASSYKGGLSGEQFF. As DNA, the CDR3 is TGTGCCAGCAGTTACAAGGGGGGCCTTTCTGGTGAGCAGTTCTTC.

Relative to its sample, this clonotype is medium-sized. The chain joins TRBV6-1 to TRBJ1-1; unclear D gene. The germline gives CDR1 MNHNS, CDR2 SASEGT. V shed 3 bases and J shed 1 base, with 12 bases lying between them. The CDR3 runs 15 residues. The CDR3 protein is CASSDYFWENTEAFF. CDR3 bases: TGTGCCAGCAGTGATTATTTTTGGGAGAACACTGAAGCTTTCTTT.

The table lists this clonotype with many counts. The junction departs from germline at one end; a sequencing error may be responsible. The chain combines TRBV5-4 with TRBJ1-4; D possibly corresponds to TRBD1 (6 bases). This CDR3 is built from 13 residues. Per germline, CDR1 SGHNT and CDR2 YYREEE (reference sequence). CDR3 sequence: CASSLDVTGRRNF. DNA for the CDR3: TGTGCCAGCAGCTTGGACGTTACAGGGAGACGGAATTTT.

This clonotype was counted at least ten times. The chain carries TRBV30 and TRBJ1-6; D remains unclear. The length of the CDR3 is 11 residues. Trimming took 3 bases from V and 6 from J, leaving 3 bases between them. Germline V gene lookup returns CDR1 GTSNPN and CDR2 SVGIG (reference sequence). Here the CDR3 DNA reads TGTGCCTGGAGAGTTAATTCACCCCTCCACTTT. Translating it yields CAWRVNSPLHF.

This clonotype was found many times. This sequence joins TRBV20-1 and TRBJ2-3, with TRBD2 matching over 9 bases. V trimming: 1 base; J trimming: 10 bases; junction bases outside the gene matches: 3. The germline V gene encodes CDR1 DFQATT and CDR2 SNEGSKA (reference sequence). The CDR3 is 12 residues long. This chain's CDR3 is CSARGAGGAQYF. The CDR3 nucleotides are TGCAGTGCTAGAGGCGCGGGGGGGGCGCAGTATTTT.

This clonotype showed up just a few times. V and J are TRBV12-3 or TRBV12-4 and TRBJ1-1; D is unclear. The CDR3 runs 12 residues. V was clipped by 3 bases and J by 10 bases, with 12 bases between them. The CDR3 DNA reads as TGTGCCAGCAGTTTCCCGTGGAGGAGAGCTTTCTTT. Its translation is CASSFPWRRAFF.

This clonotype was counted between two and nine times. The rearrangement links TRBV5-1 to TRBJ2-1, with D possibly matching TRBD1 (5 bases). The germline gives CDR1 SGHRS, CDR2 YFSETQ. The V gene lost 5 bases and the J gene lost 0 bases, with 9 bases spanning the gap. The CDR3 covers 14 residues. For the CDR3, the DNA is TGCGCCAGCAGGGGGCTTAACTCCTACAATGAGCAGTTCTTC. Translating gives CASRGLNSYNEQFF.

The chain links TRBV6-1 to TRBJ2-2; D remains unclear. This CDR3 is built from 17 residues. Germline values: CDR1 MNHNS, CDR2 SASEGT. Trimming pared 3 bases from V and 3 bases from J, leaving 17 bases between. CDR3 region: CASSDPSGVWDTGELFF. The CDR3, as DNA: TGTGCCAGCAGTGACCCCAGTGGAGTCTGGGACACCGGGGAGCTGTTTTTT.

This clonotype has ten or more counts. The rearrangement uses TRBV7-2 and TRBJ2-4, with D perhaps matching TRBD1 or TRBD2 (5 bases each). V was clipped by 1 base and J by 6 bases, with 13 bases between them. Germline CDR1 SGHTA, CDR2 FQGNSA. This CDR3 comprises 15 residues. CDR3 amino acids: CASSLVWGLRNIQYF. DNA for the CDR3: TGTGCCAGCAGCTTAGTTTGGGGGTTAAGAAACATTCAGTACTTC.

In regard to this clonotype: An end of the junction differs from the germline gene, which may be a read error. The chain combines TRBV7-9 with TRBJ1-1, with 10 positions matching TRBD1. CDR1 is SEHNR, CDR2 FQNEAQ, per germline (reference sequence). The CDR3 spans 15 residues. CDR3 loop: CASSLRDRGVPEVFF. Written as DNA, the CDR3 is TGTGCCAGCAGCCTCCGGGACAGGGGAGTCCCTGAAGTTTTCTTT.

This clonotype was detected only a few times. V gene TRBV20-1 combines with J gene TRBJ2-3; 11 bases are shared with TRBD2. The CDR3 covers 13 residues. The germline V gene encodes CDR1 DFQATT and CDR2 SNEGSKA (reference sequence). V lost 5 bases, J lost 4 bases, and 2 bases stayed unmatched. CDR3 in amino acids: CSAELAGADTQYF. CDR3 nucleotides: TGCAGTGCTGAACTAGCGGGGGCAGATACGCAGTATTTT.

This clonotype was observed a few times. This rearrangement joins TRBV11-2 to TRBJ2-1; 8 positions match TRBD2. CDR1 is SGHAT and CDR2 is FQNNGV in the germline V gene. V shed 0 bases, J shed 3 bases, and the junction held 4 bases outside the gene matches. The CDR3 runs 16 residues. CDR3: CASSLDISGGYNEQFF. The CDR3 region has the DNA TGTGCCAGCAGCTTAGATATAAGCGGGGGCTACAATGAGCAGTTCTTC.

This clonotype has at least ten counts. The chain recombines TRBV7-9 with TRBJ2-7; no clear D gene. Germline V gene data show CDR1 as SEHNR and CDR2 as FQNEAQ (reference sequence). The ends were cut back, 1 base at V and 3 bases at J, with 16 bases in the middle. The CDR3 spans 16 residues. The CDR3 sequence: CASSLETRTAVYEQYF. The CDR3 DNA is TGTGCCAGCAGCTTAGAAACGAGAACAGCCGTCTACGAGCAGTACTTC.

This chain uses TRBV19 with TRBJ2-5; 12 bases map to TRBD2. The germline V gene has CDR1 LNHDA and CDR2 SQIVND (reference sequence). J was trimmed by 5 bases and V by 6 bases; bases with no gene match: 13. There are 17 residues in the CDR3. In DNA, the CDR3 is TGTGCCAGTAGCCCCGGACTAGCGGGGCTCCTCAGTGAGACCCAGTACTTC. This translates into CASSPGLAGLLSETQYF.